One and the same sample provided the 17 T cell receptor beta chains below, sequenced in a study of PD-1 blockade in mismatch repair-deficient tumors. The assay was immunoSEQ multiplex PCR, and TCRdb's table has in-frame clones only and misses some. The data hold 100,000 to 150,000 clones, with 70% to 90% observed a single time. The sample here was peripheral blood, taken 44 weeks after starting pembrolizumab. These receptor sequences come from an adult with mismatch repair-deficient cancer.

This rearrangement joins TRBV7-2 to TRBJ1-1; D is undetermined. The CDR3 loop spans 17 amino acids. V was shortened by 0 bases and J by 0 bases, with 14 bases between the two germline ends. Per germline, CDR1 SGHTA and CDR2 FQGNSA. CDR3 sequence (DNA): TGTGCCAGCAGCTTAGCTAACTGGGTGGGGATGAACACTGAAGCTTTCTTT. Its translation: CASSLANWVGMNTEAFF. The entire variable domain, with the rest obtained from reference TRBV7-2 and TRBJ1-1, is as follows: GAGVSQSPSNKVTEKGKDVELRCDPISGHTALYWYRQSLGQGLEFLIYFQGNSAPDKSGLPSDRFSAERTGGSVSTLTIQRTQQEDSAVYLCASSLANWVGMNTEAFFGQGTRLTVV.

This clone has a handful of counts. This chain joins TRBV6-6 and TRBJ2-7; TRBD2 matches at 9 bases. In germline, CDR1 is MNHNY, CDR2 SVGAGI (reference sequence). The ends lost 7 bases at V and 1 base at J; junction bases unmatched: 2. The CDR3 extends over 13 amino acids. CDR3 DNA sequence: TGTGCCAGCACGACTAGCGGATCCTACGAGCAGTACTTC. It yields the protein CASTTSGSYEQYF.

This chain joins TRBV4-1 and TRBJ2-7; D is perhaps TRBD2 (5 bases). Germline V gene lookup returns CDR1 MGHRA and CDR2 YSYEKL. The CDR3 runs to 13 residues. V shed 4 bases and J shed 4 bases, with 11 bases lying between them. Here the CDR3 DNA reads TGCGCCAGCAGCCCGCCTGAGGGTTACGAGCAGTACTTC. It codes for CASSPPEGYEQYF.

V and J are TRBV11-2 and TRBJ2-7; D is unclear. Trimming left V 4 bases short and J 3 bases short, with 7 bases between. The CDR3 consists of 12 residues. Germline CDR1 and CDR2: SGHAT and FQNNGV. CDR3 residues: CASSSQSYEQYF. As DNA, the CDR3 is TGTGCCAGCAGCTCCCAGAGCTACGAGCAGTACTTC.

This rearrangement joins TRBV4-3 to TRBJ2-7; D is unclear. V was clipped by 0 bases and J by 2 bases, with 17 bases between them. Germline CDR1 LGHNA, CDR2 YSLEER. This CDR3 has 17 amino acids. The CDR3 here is CASSQDRSQPSAYEQYF. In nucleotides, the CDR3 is TGCGCCAGCAGCCAAGACCGGAGTCAACCCTCGGCCTACGAGCAGTACTTC.

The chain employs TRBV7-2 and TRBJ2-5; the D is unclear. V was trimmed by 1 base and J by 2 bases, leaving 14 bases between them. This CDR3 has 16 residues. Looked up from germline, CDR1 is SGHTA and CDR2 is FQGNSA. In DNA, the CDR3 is TGTGCCAGCAGCTTAGTTCAGGCGACGATGCAAGAGACCCAGTACTTC. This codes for CASSLVQATMQETQYF. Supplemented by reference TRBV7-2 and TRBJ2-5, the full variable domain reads GAGVSQSPSNKVTEKGKDVELRCDPISGHTALYWYRQSLGQGLEFLIYFQGNSAPDKSGLPSDRFSAERTGGSVSTLTIQRTQQEDSAVYLCASSLVQATMQETQYFGPGTRLLVL.

The CDR3 nucleotides read TGCACCAGCAGCCAAGCCCCGGACTCACTCCACGAGCAGTACTTC. This sequence encodes CTSSQAPDSLHEQYF. The rearrangement joins TRBV1 to TRBJ2-7; TRBD2 is taken as the D call from the table, unchecked against the DNA. TRBV1 constitutes a pseudogene. The CDR3 spans 15 residues.

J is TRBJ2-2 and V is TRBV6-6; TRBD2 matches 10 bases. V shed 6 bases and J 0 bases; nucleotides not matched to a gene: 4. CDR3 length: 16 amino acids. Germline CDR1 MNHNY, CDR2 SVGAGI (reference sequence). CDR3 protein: CASSQSGRANTGELFF. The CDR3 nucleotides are TGTGCCAGCAGCCAAAGCGGGAGGGCGAACACCGGGGAGCTGTTTTTT.

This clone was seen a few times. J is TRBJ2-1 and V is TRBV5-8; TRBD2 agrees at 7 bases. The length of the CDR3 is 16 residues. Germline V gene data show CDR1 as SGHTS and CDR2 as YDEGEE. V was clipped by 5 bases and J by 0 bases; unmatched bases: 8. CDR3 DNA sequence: TGTGCCAGCAGAGACTCTAGCGGTAGCTCCTACAATGAGCAGTTCTTC. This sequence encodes CASRDSSGSSYNEQFF.

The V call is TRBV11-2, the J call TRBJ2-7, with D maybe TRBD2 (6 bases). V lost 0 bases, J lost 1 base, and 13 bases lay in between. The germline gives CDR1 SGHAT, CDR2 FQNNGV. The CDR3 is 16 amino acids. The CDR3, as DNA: TGTGCCAGCAGCTTAGATGGGCCTAGCGATTCCTACGAGCAGTACTTC. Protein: CASSLDGPSDSYEQYF.

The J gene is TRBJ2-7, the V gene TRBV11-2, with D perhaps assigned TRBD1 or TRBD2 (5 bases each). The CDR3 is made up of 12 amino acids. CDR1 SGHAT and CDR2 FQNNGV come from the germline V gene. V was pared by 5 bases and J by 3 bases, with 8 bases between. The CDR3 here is CASSGDLYEQYF. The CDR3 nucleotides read TGTGCCAGCAGCGGGGACCTCTACGAGCAGTACTTC.

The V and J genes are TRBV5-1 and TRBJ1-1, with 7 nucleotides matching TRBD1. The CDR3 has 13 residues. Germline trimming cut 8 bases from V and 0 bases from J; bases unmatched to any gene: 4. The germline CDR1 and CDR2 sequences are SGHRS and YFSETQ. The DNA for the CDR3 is TGCGCCAGTACGACAGGGATGAACACTGAAGCTTTCTTT. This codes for CASTTGMNTEAFF.

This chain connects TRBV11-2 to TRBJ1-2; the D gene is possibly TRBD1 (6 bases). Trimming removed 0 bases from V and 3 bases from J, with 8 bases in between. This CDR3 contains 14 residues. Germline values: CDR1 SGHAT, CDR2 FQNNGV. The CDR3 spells CASSLEAGDYGYTF. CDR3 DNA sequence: TGTGCCAGCAGCTTAGAGGCAGGGGACTATGGCTACACCTTC. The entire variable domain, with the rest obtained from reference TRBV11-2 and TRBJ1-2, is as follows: EAGVAQSPRYKIIEKRQSVAFWCNPISGHATLYWYQQILGQGPKLLIQFQNNGVVDDSQLPKDRFSAERLKGVDSTLKIQPAKLEDSAVYLCASSLEAGDYGYTFGSGTRLTVV.

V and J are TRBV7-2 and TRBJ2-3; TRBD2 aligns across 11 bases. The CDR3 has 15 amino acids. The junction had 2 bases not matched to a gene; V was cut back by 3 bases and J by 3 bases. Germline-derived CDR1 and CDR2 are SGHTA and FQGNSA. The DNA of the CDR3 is TGTGCCAGCAGCTTTAGCGGGAGGGGGACAGATACGCAGTATTTT. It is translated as CASSFSGRGTDTQYF.

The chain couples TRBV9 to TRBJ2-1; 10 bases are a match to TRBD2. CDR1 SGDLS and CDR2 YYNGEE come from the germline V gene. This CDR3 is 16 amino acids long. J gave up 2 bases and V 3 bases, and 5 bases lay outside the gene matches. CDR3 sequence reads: CASSGQGTSAYNEQFF. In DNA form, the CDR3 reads TGTGCCAGCAGCGGACAGGGGACTAGCGCCTACAATGAGCAGTTCTTC.

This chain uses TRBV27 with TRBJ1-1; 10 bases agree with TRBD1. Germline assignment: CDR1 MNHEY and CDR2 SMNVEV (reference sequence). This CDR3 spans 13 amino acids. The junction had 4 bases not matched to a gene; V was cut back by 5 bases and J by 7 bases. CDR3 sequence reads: CASSPTGGLEAFF. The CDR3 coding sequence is TGTGCCAGCAGTCCGACAGGGGGCCTTGAAGCTTTCTTT.

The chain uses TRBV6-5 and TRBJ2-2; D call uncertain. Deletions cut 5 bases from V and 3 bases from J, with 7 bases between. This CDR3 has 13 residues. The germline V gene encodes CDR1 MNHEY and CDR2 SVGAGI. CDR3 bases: TGTGCCAGCAGTCCGCAAGACACCGGGGAGCTGTTTTTT. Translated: CASSPQDTGELFF.